This TCR beta chain is from a study of early T cells in non-severe SARS-CoV-2 infection. Study overall: Chains stayed unpaired after sequencing of bulk RNA from unsorted whole blood.

Unique molecular identifiers tagged individual cDNA molecules. TCRdb independently ran MiXCR on the 5' RACE reads; one entry per CDR3 protein. This sample has around 40,000 distinct CDR3 sequences, with 11% found just once. CDR1 SGHAT and CDR2 FQDESV come from the germline V gene (reference sequence). CDR3 length equals 13 residues. Trimming stripped 1 base from V and 2 bases from J, with 5 bases between. Study results and caveats: Anti-spike CD8 responses were favored in VDJdb matching, and private and CD4 specificities were missed.

This clonotype was detected only a few times. Its antigen is not known. Sequenced material: whole blood. V and J are TRBV11-1 and TRBJ1-2; D is unresolved. The source of this sequence is an adult who was a healthcare worker with PCR-confirmed SARS-CoV-2 infection or an uninfected control (not recorded which). In nucleotides, the CDR3 is TGTGCCAGCAGCTTAGACAGCAACTATGGCTACACCTTC. This codes for CASSLDSNYGYTF.